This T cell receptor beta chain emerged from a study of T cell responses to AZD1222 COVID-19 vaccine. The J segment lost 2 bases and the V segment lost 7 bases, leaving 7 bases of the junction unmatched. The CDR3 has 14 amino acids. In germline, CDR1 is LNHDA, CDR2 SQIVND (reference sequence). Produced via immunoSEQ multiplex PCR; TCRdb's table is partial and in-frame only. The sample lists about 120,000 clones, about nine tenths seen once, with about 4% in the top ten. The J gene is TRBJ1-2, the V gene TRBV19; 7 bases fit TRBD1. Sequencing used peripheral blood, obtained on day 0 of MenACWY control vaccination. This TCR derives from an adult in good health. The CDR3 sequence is CASIAGTVNYGYTF. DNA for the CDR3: TGTGCCAGTATTGCCGGGACAGTCAACTATGGCTACACCTTC.